Listed here are 30 T cell receptor beta chains from one sample, sequenced in a study of identical twins. TCRdb called the 5' RACE reads again in MiXCR, with one record for every CDR3 protein. This sample has 500,000 to 550,000 distinct CDR3 sequences, with approximately 20% found just once. The same data also contributed to another study, on yellow fever vaccine responses in identical twins.

Material: CD4+ T cells sorted from blood. Receptor source: a woman younger than 35 in good health.

This clonotype showed up many times. The V and J genes are TRBV11-2 and TRBJ2-1, with 9 bases aligning to TRBD2. J gave up 9 bases and V 5 bases, and 8 bases lay outside the gene matches. Per the germline V gene, CDR1 is SGHAT and CDR2 is FQNNGV. This CDR3 comprises 14 residues. This CDR3 reads CASSPGTSSVEQFF. The CDR3 DNA reads as TGTGCCAGCAGCCCCGGGACTAGCTCTGTTGAGCAGTTCTTC.

This clonotype was seen a single time. The chain couples TRBV4-2 to TRBJ2-2; TRBD1 is a possible D gene (6 bases). V was shortened by 3 bases and J by 1 base, with 12 bases between the two germline ends. The CDR3 loop spans 16 amino acids. Germline V gives CDR1 LGHNA, CDR2 YNFKEQ. CDR3 nucleotide sequence: TGTGCCAGCAGCCAGGGGGCAGGCCTGAACACCGGGGAGCTGTTTTTT. It codes for CASSQGAGLNTGELFF.

The rearrangement links TRBV5-5 to TRBJ2-1, with 10 bases identical to TRBD2. V was pared by 4 bases and J by 0 bases, with 7 bases of the junction left unmatched. The CDR3 has 17 residues. The germline V gene encodes CDR1 SGHKS and CDR2 YYEKEE (reference sequence). The CDR3 DNA is TGTGCCAGCAGCAATAGCGGGAGGACGAGCTCCTACAATGAGCAGTTCTTC. Protein sequence: CASSNSGRTSSYNEQFF.

The chain is built from TRBV5-1 and TRBJ2-3; either TRBD1 or TRBD2 may fit D (5 bases each). CDR1 SGHRS and CDR2 YFSETQ come from the germline V gene. This CDR3 comprises 18 residues. V was shortened by 4 bases and J by 0 bases, with 21 bases between the two germline ends. As DNA, the CDR3 is TGCGCCAGCAGCGGGGGTCAGCGGTACGGTACTAGCACAGATACGCAGTATTTT. As protein: CASSGGQRYGTSTDTQYF.

This clonotype was detected a few times. The J gene is TRBJ1-1, the V gene TRBV10-2; 12 nucleotides line up with TRBD1. V lost 5 bases and J lost 4; bases outside the gene matches: 11. The CDR3 spans 17 residues. Per germline, CDR1 WSHSY and CDR2 SAAADI. The CDR3 DNA follows: TGCGCCAGCAGTCCCGGGGACAGGGGGCTTTATGGCACTGAAGCTTTCTTT. It yields the protein CASSPGDRGLYGTEAFF.

This clonotype was counted a few times. This chain joins TRBV6-1 and TRBJ2-2, with 16 nucleotides matching TRBD2. CDR3 size: 17 residues. The V gene's germline CDR1 is MNHNS and CDR2 SASEGT. The V gene end was trimmed by 6 bases and the J gene end by 6 bases; junction bases not matched to a gene: 7. The CDR3 protein is CASSAGTSGGASGELFF. Written as DNA, the CDR3 is TGTGCCAGCAGCGCCGGGACTAGCGGGGGGGCCTCCGGGGAGCTGTTTTTT.

The chain combines TRBV5-6 with TRBJ1-1; D gene uncertain. Germline V gene lookup returns CDR1 SGHDT and CDR2 YYEEEE. This CDR3 is built from 16 residues. Trimming removed 0 bases at V and 5 bases at J, with 17 bases between. The CDR3 loop reads CASSLDGPIGRTEAFF. CDR3 nucleotide sequence: TGTGCCAGCAGCTTGGACGGACCGATAGGAAGAACTGAAGCTTTCTTT.

This chain links TRBV9 with TRBJ2-5; no reliable D call. V was clipped by 1 base and J by 5 bases, with 15 bases between them. The CDR3 runs to 15 residues. Germline assignment: CDR1 SGDLS and CDR2 YYNGEE. CDR3 coding DNA: TGTGCCAGCAGCGTAAGGCCGAGCGCCAGGGAGACCCAGTACTTC. It is translated as CASSVRPSARETQYF.

This rearrangement joins TRBV5-1 to TRBJ2-5; 8 nucleotides agree with TRBD2. After removal of 0 bases from V and 5 bases from J, the junction contained 6 bases not matched to a gene. This CDR3 has 15 amino acids. Germline V lookup: CDR1 SGHRS, CDR2 YFSETQ. For the CDR3, the DNA is TGCGCCAGCAGCTTGGGTAGCGGGGTATCGGAGACCCAGTACTTC. Translated, it gives CASSLGSGVSETQYF.

CDR3 coding DNA: TGTGCCAGCAGCTTATCGGACGGAAAGAACACTGAAGCTTTCTTT. Amino acid sequence: CASSLSDGKNTEAFF. This rearrangement joins TRBV11-2 to TRBJ1-1; D is undetermined. Trimming removed 2 bases from V and 1 base from J, with 11 bases in between. The CDR3 runs 15 residues. Per germline, CDR1 SGHAT and CDR2 FQNNGV.

This clonotype has just a few counts. The chain links TRBV2 to TRBJ2-3, with 8 bases lining up with TRBD2. The CDR3 is 15 amino acids. From germline, CDR1 is SNHLY and CDR2 FYNNEI. V trimming: 7 bases; J trimming: 1 base; junction bases outside the gene matches: 7. For the CDR3, the DNA is TGTGCCAGCAACCCATCAGCGGGAGGCACAGATACGCAGTATTTT. Its protein is CASNPSAGGTDTQYF.

The chain has TRBV28 and TRBJ2-1; 8 nucleotides agree with TRBD1. This CDR3 is built from 12 residues. Germline lookup yields CDR1 MDHEN and CDR2 SYDVKM. The junction had 3 bases not matched to a gene; V was cut back by 8 bases and J by 6 bases. As DNA, the CDR3 is TGTGCCAGCGGGGACAGGTTCAATGAGCAGTTCTTC. Its translation: CASGDRFNEQFF.

This clonotype was counted only a few times. V usage is TRBV25-1 and J usage is TRBJ2-2; D possibly matches TRBD1 or TRBD2 (5 bases each). Per germline, CDR1 MGHDK and CDR2 SYGVNS. This CDR3 is 16 amino acids long. V was pared by 4 bases and J by 6 bases, with 18 bases between. CDR3 loop: CASSASSGFGAGELFF. The CDR3 nucleotides are TGTGCCAGCAGTGCGTCGTCAGGGTTCGGGGCCGGGGAGCTGTTTTTT.

This clonotype was seen more than once but under ten times. The V gene is TRBV5-1, the J gene TRBJ2-2, with D perhaps matching TRBD2 (5 bases). Germline V CDR1 and CDR2: SGHRS, YFSETQ. With 3 bases removed from V and 5 bases from J, the gap between germline ends came to 11 bases. This CDR3 is built from 14 residues. DNA for the CDR3: TGCGCCAGCAGCTGGGGAGACGGGACCGGGGAGCTGTTTTTT. This encodes CASSWGDGTGELFF. The whole variable domain, filled in from reference TRBV5-1 and TRBJ2-2, reads KAGVTQTPRYLIKTRGQQVTLSCSPISGHRSVSWYQQTPGQGLQFLFEYFSETQRNKGNFPGRFSGRQFSNSRSEMNVSTLELGDSALYLCASSWGDGTGELFFGEGSRLTVL.

The rearrangement links TRBV12-3 or TRBV12-4 to TRBJ1-2, with D hard to call. This CDR3 contains 19 residues. V was pared by 3 bases and J by 4 bases, with 27 bases between. CDR3 nucleotide sequence: TGTGCCAGCAGTTTTAGGCGCCCCCCATCGAGATCGGAAGGCTATGGCTACACCTTC. Protein product: CASSFRRPPSRSEGYGYTF.

V gene TRBV6-5 combines with J gene TRBJ2-2; D remains ambiguous. The V and J ends lost 2 bases and 4 bases respectively, with 11 bases between them. The CDR3 has 15 residues. Germline V gene lookup returns CDR1 MNHEY and CDR2 SVGAGI. CDR3 sequence reads: CASSYVSSGTGELFF. The CDR3 region has the DNA TGTGCCAGCAGTTACGTGTCGTCGGGCACCGGGGAGCTGTTTTTT.

The chain carries TRBV7-2 and TRBJ2-5; D is unresolved. Germline CDR1 reads SGHTA; CDR2 reads FQGNSA. Trimming cost V 1 base and J 2 bases, with 8 bases left between them. The CDR3 contains 14 residues. The DNA for the CDR3 is TGTGCCAGCAGCTTAGTGCAGCAGCAAGAGACCCAGTACTTC. Translating gives CASSLVQQQETQYF.

The V call is TRBV12-3 or TRBV12-4, the J call TRBJ2-1, with 12 bases lining up with TRBD2. J lost 9 bases, V lost 5 bases, and 14 bases had no gene match. CDR3 length: 17 residues. The CDR3 spells CASSLPSGGASSTEQFF. The CDR3 bases are TGTGCCAGCAGTCTACCTAGCGGGGGGGCCTCTAGTACTGAGCAGTTCTTC.

This clonotype was counted at least ten times. The CDR3 region has the DNA TGTGCCAGCAGCTTATTAGCGGCCGCTGGCTACACCTTC. The encoded protein is CASSLLAAAGYTF. This chain links TRBV7-9 with TRBJ1-2; D call uncertain. Between the trimmed V and J ends, which lost 2 bases and 7 bases, there was a span of 11 bases. The CDR3 has 13 residues. Germline V gene sequence: CDR1 SEHNR, CDR2 FQNEAQ (reference sequence).

There are a few counts of this clonotype. The chain uses TRBV2 and TRBJ1-3; D ambiguous. V was clipped by 3 bases and J by 0 bases, with 9 bases between them. Germline values: CDR1 SNHLY, CDR2 FYNNEI. The CDR3 covers 15 residues. The CDR3 DNA sequence: TGTGCCAGCAGTGAGTCTCCTAACTCTGGAAACACCATATATTTT. Amino acids: CASSESPNSGNTIYF.

V and J are TRBV12-2 and TRBJ2-3; the tabulated D call, TRBD2, remains unverified against the DNA. TRBV12-2 is shown as a pseudogene. The CDR3 spans 13 residues. The CDR3 loop is CASRGRRWDTQYF. The CDR3 nucleotides are TGTGCAAGTCGCGGGAGGCGGTGGGATACGCAGTATTTT.

This clonotype was found a few times. This rearrangement joins TRBV19 to TRBJ2-3; D may be TRBD1 or TRBD2 (5 bases each). Trimming shortened V by 10 bases and J by 2 bases, and 13 bases separated the two germline ends. This CDR3 is built from 13 residues. CDR1 is LNHDA, CDR2 SQIVND, per germline (reference sequence). The CDR3 nucleotides read TGTGCCACCCGGGGACGGGCCACAGATACGCAGTATTTT. It specifies CATRGRATDTQYF. The full variable domain, completed using reference TRBV19 and TRBJ2-3, is DGGITQSPKYLFRKEGQNVTLSCEQNLNHDAMYWYRQDPGQGLRLIYYSQIVNDFQKGDIAEGYSVSREKKESFPLTVTSAQKNPTAFYLCATRGRATDTQYFGPGTRLTVL.

The V and J genes are TRBV20-1 and TRBJ1-4; tentatively, D is TRBD1 (5 bases). V lost 6 bases, J lost 6 bases, and 14 bases lay in between. CDR3 length equals 13 residues. CDR1 and CDR2 (germline): DFQATT, SNEGSKA (reference sequence). In DNA form, the CDR3 reads TGCAGTGCCGACCCGCGCAGGGATGAAAAACTGTTTTTT. Residues: CSADPRRDEKLFF.

V usage is TRBV7-9 and J usage is TRBJ1-1; D uncertain. The CDR3 loop spans 12 amino acids. Germline V gives CDR1 SEHNR, CDR2 FQNEAQ (reference sequence). Trimming took 3 bases from V and 1 from J, leaving 3 bases between them. Here the CDR3 reads CASSFTNTEAFF. The CDR3 DNA follows: TGTGCCAGCAGCTTCACGAACACTGAAGCTTTCTTT.

The V call is TRBV4-1, the J call TRBJ2-1; the match to TRBD2 covers 16 bases. There are 16 residues in the CDR3. Looked up from germline, CDR1 is MGHRA and CDR2 is YSYEKL. V shed 0 bases and J 8 bases; nucleotides not matched to a gene: 1. Here the CDR3 DNA reads TGCGCCAGCAGCCAAGACGGGACTAGCGGGGGGGATGAGCAGTTCTTC. As protein: CASSQDGTSGGDEQFF.

The chain recombines TRBV14 with TRBJ2-1; D assignment may be TRBD1 or TRBD2 (7 bases each). The CDR3 runs 15 residues. Germline V lookup: CDR1 SGHDN, CDR2 FVKESK. Trimming removed 3 bases at V and 8 bases at J, with 17 bases between. The DNA of the CDR3 is TGTGCCAGCAGCCACGTCAGGGGGGGACCCCATGAGCAGTTCTTC. Translated, it gives CASSHVRGGPHEQFF.

This rearrangement joins TRBV7-3 to TRBJ2-1, with D possibly being TRBD1 (6 bases). This CDR3 contains 16 residues. Germline V gene sequence: CDR1 SGHTA, CDR2 FQGTGA. V lost 5 bases and J 3 bases, leaving 17 bases between the germline ends. Here the CDR3 reads CASSPNAQGNYNEQFF. CDR3 nucleotides: TGTGCCAGCAGCCCAAACGCACAGGGTAACTACAATGAGCAGTTCTTC.

The sample holds one count of this clonotype. The chain combines TRBV5-1 with TRBJ2-5, with no clear D. Trimming left V 0 bases short and J 0 bases short, with 9 bases between. This CDR3 has 15 amino acids. Germline V gene data show CDR1 as SGHRS and CDR2 as YFSETQ. CDR3 region: CASSLGAGYQETQYF. In nucleotides, the CDR3 is TGCGCCAGCAGCTTGGGCGCCGGGTACCAAGAGACCCAGTACTTC. Full variable domain (outside the CDR3, taken from reference TRBV5-1 and TRBJ2-5): KAGVTQTPRYLIKTRGQQVTLSCSPISGHRSVSWYQQTPGQGLQFLFEYFSETQRNKGNFPGRFSGRQFSNSRSEMNVSTLELGDSALYLCASSLGAGYQETQYFGPGTRLLVL.

This clonotype has a handful of counts. This sequence joins TRBV11-2 and TRBJ2-4; possibly TRBD2 for D (6 bases). Germline V lookup: CDR1 SGHAT, CDR2 FQNNGV. Deletions cut 5 bases from V and 0 bases from J, with 14 bases between. The CDR3 covers 16 residues. In DNA form, the CDR3 reads TGTGCCAGCAGCCACGGGGGATCGAGAGCCAAAAACATTCAGTACTTC. Translation: CASSHGGSRAKNIQYF.

The chain employs TRBV20-1 and TRBJ2-7; 14 nucleotides line up with TRBD2. With V trimmed by 5 bases and J by 7 bases, 7 bases remained unmatched. This CDR3 is built from 14 residues. Germline loops: CDR1 DFQATT, CDR2 SNEGSKA (reference sequence). The CDR3 sequence is CSAAPGLAGVEQYF. Written as DNA, the CDR3 is TGCAGTGCTGCTCCGGGACTAGCGGGAGTGGAGCAGTACTTC.